This TCR beta chain was documented in a study of T-cell memory formation after mild COVID-19 (dated by TCRdb to the early 2020s). With respect to the entire study: TCR sequence clusters from the two donors were largely donor specific. Longitudinal TCRalpha and TCRbeta repertoire sequencing tracked T-cell clones expanding and contracting after mild COVID-19 in a couple of donors. The cohort comprised two young, previously healthy adult volunteers, one female and one male. Here is what the overall study found, with its caveats: The study included only two mild cases, and larger cohorts that include severe cases with pre-infection samples were judged to be necessary. Contracting CD4+ clones were found mainly in CM and EM memory subsets, while CD8+ clones were enriched in EMRA. Whether the second-wave clones peaking on day 37 were SARS-CoV-2 specific was not confirmed. Some responding clones were detected in pre-infection memory, suggesting pre-existing cross-reactive memory T cells joined the SARS-CoV-2 response. Clones contracting from day 15 to 85 had balanced CD4/CD8 phenotypes, while a second wave expanding from day 15 to 37 was biased towards CD4+.

The CDR3, from cysteine to phenylalanine, totals 16 residues. Solely the CDR3 DNA is kept, with 48 bases framed from the first base. V is trimmed back by 0 bases and J by 4 bases, and the junction contains 4 bases that no gene match accounts for. The germline V gene sets CDR1 to KGHSH and CDR2 to LQKENI. This clonotype was picked up a small number of times. It has no known antigen specificity. Base qualities are not provided; no much larger clone lies one nucleotide away. Reads for this sample came from an Illumina NovaSeq 6000. cDNA libraries for TCRalpha and TCRbeta were prepared by 5'RACE using constant-segment primers, with sample barcodes and unique molecular identifiers added. Trizol reagent was used to extract RNA from every sample. The libraries were amplified in two PCR steps, and the second step added a second sample barcode and Illumina TruSeq adapters. Sequencing of libraries was performed on an Illumina NovaSeq with 2 x 150 bp paired-end reads. Per the authors' processing: With migec v1.2.7, reads were demultiplexed and then collapsed into UMI-guided consensus sequences. With mixcr v2.1.11, UMI consensuses were aligned to TRA and TRB V and J templates and assembled into clonotypes. Clonotypes were classified as expanded or contracted when called significant by both edgeR and NoisET, with noise models trained on biological replicates. For edgeR calls, the thresholds were a false discovery rate-adjusted p below 0.01 and a log2 fold-change of 1. PCA with hierarchical clustering of max-normalized trajectories of the 1000 most abundant clonotypes was used as exploratory dynamics analysis. The CD4 or CD8 phenotype of responding clones was assigned using the separately sequenced CD4+ and CD8+ repertoires. Through fastp at Q25 and MiXCR, TCRdb rebuilt clones from the public reads, retaining in-frame beta chains. Rows matching on CDR3 protein sequence are summarized as one entry with the most common DNA and genes. The authors' filters were not applied to this entry. The sample has about 210,000 distinct CDR3 sequences on record, over 9.5% of them singletons. 2.5% to 3.5% of the sample goes to the ten largest clones.

PBMCs were isolated by Ficoll-Paque density gradient centrifugation. Sequencing input: PBMCs or a T cell subset sorted from them (not recorded which). This TCR came from a man between 18 and 29 years old who had mild COVID-19 (a few samples of this study predate the infection). The sample titles of this study are shuffled in the database, so cell type and time point are left out; the donor was told from shared clones. The receptor chain draws on TRBV18 and TRBJ2-3, and TRBD2 matches 10 of the central bases. The nucleotides read TGTGCCAGCTCACCACCAGCGGGGGGGCAGTCAGATACGCAGTATTTT. The resulting protein is CASSPPAGGQSDTQYF.